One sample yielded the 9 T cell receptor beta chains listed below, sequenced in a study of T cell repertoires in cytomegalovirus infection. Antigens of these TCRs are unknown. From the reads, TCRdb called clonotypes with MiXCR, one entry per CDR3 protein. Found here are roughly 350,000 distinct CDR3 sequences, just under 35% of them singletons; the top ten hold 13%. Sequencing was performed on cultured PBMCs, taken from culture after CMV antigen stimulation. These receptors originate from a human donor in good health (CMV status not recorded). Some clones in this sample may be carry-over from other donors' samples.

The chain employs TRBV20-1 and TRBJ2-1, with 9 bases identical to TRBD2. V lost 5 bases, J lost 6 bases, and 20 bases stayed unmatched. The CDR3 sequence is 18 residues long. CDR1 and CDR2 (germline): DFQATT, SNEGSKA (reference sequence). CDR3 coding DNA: TGCAGTGCTCGGGGGACTAGCCGGTATGGTTATCGCTCCAATGAGCAGTTCTTC. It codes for CSARGTSRYGYRSNEQFF.

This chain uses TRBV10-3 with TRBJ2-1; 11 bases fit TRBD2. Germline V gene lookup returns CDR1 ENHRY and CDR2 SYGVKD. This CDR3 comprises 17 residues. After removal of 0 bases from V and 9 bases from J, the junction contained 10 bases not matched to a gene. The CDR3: CAISESTSGRSKGEQFF. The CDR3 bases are TGTGCCATCAGTGAGTCCACTAGCGGGAGAAGTAAGGGTGAGCAGTTCTTC.

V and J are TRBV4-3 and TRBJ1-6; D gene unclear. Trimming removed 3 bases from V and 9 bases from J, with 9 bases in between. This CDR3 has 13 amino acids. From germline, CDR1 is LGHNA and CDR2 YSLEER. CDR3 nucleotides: TGCGCCAGCAGCCATCCCGGGAGTTCACCCCTCCACTTT. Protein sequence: CASSHPGSSPLHF.

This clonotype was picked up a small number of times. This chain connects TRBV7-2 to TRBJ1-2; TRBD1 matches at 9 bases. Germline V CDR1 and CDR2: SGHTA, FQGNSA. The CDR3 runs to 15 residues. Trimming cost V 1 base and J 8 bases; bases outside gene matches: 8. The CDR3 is CASSLVTGQGWGYTF. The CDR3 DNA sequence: TGTGCCAGCAGCTTAGTTACGGGACAGGGATGGGGCTACACCTTC.

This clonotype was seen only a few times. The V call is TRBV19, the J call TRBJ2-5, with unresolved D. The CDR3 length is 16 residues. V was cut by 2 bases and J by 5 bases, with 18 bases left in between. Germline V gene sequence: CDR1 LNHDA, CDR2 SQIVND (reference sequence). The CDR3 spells CASSIPGKAARETQYF. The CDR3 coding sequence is TGTGCCAGTAGTATACCAGGAAAAGCCGCCAGGGAGACCCAGTACTTC.

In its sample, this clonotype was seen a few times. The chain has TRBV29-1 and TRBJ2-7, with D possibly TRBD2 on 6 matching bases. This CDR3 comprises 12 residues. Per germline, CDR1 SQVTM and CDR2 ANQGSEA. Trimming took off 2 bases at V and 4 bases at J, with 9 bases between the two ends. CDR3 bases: TGCAGCGTTGAAAGGGCGGGGTACGAGCAGTACTTC. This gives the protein CSVERAGYEQYF.

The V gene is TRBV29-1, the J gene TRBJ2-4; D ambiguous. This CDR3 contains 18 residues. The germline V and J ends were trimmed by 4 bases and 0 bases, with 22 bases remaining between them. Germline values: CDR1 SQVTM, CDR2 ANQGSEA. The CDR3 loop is CSVVMAESYTLAKNIQYF. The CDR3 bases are TGCAGCGTTGTTATGGCAGAATCTTATACCCTAGCCAAAAACATTCAGTACTTC.

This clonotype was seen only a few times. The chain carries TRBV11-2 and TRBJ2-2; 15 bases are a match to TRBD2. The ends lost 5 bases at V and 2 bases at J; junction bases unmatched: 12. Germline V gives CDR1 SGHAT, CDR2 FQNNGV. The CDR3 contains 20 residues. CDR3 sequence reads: CASSPRSRTSGRVNTGELFF. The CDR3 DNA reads TGTGCCAGCAGCCCGCGGTCCCGGACTAGCGGGAGGGTCAACACCGGGGAGCTGTTTTTT.

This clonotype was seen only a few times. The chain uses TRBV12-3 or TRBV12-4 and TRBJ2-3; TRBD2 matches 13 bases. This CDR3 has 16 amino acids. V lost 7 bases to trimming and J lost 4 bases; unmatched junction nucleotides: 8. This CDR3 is CASTAGLAGSSDTQYF. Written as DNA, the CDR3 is TGTGCCAGCACTGCGGGACTAGCGGGATCCTCAGATACGCAGTATTTT.